These 18 T cell receptor beta chains came from one sample sequenced in a study of blood T cells in healthy people across ages. A second 7 to 11 cycle PCR used barcoded and J-beta primers. Via MiXCR, TCRdb re-called the 5' RACE reads, giving one row per CDR3 protein. The data contain about 1.5 million distinct CDR3 sequences, roughly 43% of them singletons. The sample consisted of blood. Receptors were obtained from a woman aged 18 to 35 in good health.

This clonotype was seen more than once but under ten times. The V gene is TRBV12-3 or TRBV12-4, the J gene TRBJ2-3; TRBD1 matches at 8 bases. There are 15 residues in the CDR3. J gave up 4 bases and V 6 bases, and 9 bases lay outside the gene matches. The CDR3 is CASRSGTGRADTQYF. In DNA form, the CDR3 reads TGTGCCAGCAGATCCGGGACAGGCCGCGCAGATACGCAGTATTTT.

This clonotype occurred a few times. The V call is TRBV10-1, the J call TRBJ1-2; D is ambiguous. The germline V gene has CDR1 WNHNN and CDR2 SYGVQD (reference sequence). Trimming shortened V by 7 bases and J by 3 bases, and 12 bases separated the two germline ends. CDR3 length: 13 residues. CDR3 loop: CASTPPQDYGYTF. CDR3 DNA sequence: TGCGCCAGCACTCCCCCCCAGGACTATGGCTACACCTTC.

This clonotype was seen a handful of times. This chain uses TRBV6-2 or TRBV6-3 with TRBJ1-5; D may be TRBD1 (6 bases). The V end lost 6 bases, the J end lost 6 bases, and 12 bases lay between the germline ends. CDR3 length: 13 amino acids. Germline V lookup: CDR1 MNHEY, CDR2 SVGEGT. In DNA form, the CDR3 reads TGTGCCAGCAGGAGACAGGAACTTCAGCCCCAGCATTTT. Its protein is CASRRQELQPQHF.

In its sample, this clonotype was seen a few times. The V call is TRBV12-3 or TRBV12-4, the J call TRBJ2-4; maybe TRBD2 (7 bases). Trimming removed 3 bases at V and 6 bases at J, with 12 bases between. The CDR3 contains 14 residues. The DNA of the CDR3 is TGTGCCAGCAGTTTTGGGGGGGCCGGAAACATTCAGTACTTC. It yields the protein CASSFGGAGNIQYF.

V usage is TRBV5-1 and J usage is TRBJ2-1; 7 bases line up with TRBD1. The CDR3 length is 23 residues. Germline lookup yields CDR1 SGHRS and CDR2 YFSETQ. V shed 4 bases and J 5 bases; nucleotides not matched to a gene: 33. The DNA for the CDR3 is TGCGCCAGCAGCACCACCGGGACAGCCTGGACGTCCTCCAGCCCCAGCACAGACAATGAGCAGTTCTTC. It translates to CASSTTGTAWTSSSPSTDNEQFF. Full variable domain (missing parts from reference TRBV5-1 and TRBJ2-1): KAGVTQTPRYLIKTRGQQVTLSCSPISGHRSVSWYQQTPGQGLQFLFEYFSETQRNKGNFPGRFSGRQFSNSRSEMNVSTLELGDSALYLCASSTTGTAWTSSSPSTDNEQFFGPGTRLTVL.

This clonotype was seen many times. This rearrangement joins TRBV29-1 to TRBJ2-6; D is ambiguous. Germline V gene lookup returns CDR1 SQVTM and CDR2 ANQGSEA. Trimming stripped 5 bases from V and 1 base from J, with 6 bases between. The CDR3 length is 13 residues. The CDR3 loop is CSVFGSGANVLTF. CDR3 nucleotides: TGCAGCGTTTTTGGGTCTGGGGCCAACGTCCTGACTTTC.

This clonotype has just a few counts. This chain links TRBV24-1 with TRBJ1-1; D is perhaps TRBD1 (5 bases). The germline CDR1 and CDR2 sequences are KGHDR and SFDVKD. The CDR3 covers 15 residues. V was cut by 4 bases and J by 0 bases, with 11 bases left in between. Here the CDR3 DNA reads TGTGCCACCAGTGACGCAGGAGGGGTGAACACTGAAGCTTTCTTT. As protein: CATSDAGGVNTEAFF.

This clonotype was seen a few times. The V and J genes are TRBV24-1 and TRBJ1-2, with a tentative D call TRBD1 (6 bases). CDR1 is KGHDR, CDR2 SFDVKD, per germline. V shed 4 bases and J shed 8 bases, with 13 bases lying between them. The CDR3 runs to 13 residues. The CDR3 here is CATSENSGAGYTF. CDR3 coding DNA: TGTGCCACCAGTGAAAACTCAGGGGCCGGCTACACCTTC.

V and J are TRBV12-3 or TRBV12-4 and TRBJ2-1; possibly TRBD1 for D (6 bases). CDR3 length: 14 residues. V dropped 8 bases and J dropped 4 bases, with 15 bases sitting between them. CDR3 sequence: CASGTGTPYNEQFF. DNA for the CDR3: TGTGCCAGCGGAACCGGGACACCATACAATGAGCAGTTCTTC.

This clonotype occurred a few times. The chain employs TRBV6-6 and TRBJ2-5; tentatively, D is TRBD2 (6 bases). The CDR3 consists of 13 residues. Trimming stripped 6 bases from V and 2 bases from J, with 10 bases between. Germline V CDR1 and CDR2: MNHNY, SVGAGI (reference sequence). The CDR3 DNA follows: TGTGCCAGCAGAGTGGCGGGACAAGAGACCCAGTACTTC. Amino acid sequence: CASRVAGQETQYF.

This clonotype was counted at least ten times. This sequence joins TRBV20-1 and TRBJ1-2, with D possibly TRBD1 on 6 matching bases. Germline loops: CDR1 DFQATT, CDR2 SNEGSKA (reference sequence). The CDR3 extends over 16 amino acids. CDR3 coding DNA: TGCAGAGCCTCCTTCTTTTCGGGGGGCTTTGGATATGGCTACACCTTC. This translates into CRASFFSGGFGYGYTF.

The chain joins TRBV20-1 to TRBJ2-3, with no clear D. V lost 5 bases, J lost 6 bases, and 9 bases lay in between. The germline CDR1 and CDR2 sequences are DFQATT and SNEGSKA (reference sequence). The CDR3 covers 11 residues. CDR3 nucleotide sequence: TGCAGTGCTTCGACCTGGGATACGCAGTATTTT. Translation gives CSASTWDTQYF.

This clonotype came up once. V usage is TRBV3-1 and J usage is TRBJ2-4, with 12 bases matching TRBD2. The J call is doubtful: the DNA matches TRBJ2-7 better. The CDR3 has 15 residues. Germline V gives CDR1 LGHDT, CDR2 YNNKEL (reference sequence). The CDR3 sequence is CASSQVGTSGHEQYF. For the CDR3, the DNA is TGTGCCAGCAGCCAAGTCGGGACTAGCGGGCACGAGCAGTACTTC.

V gene TRBV20-1 combines with J gene TRBJ2-7; 8 bases match TRBD1. J lost 3 bases, V lost 4 bases, and 2 bases had no gene match. Germline V gene sequence: CDR1 DFQATT, CDR2 SNEGSKA (reference sequence). This CDR3 is 12 amino acids long. This CDR3 is CSAIGTGYEQYF. Here the CDR3 DNA reads TGCAGTGCTATCGGGACAGGCTACGAGCAGTACTTC.

This clonotype was observed a handful of times. This rearrangement joins TRBV2 to TRBJ2-1; D possibly corresponds to TRBD1 (6 bases). Trimming shortened V by 7 bases and J by 0 bases, and 16 bases separated the two germline ends. CDR1 and CDR2 (germline): SNHLY, FYNNEI. The CDR3 contains 16 residues. The CDR3 loop reads CASNNQGPSSYNEQFF. The DNA for the CDR3 is TGTGCCAGCAATAATCAGGGGCCGAGCTCCTACAATGAGCAGTTCTTC.

V and J are TRBV5-1 and TRBJ2-3, with 8 nucleotides matching TRBD2. This CDR3 region has 14 residues. V gave up 3 bases and J gave up 8 bases; unmatched junction bases: 8. Germline V gene lookup returns CDR1 SGHRS and CDR2 YFSETQ. The CDR3 DNA reads as TGCGCCAGCAGCTCGGGGGGGTCCGTGGGTACGCAGTATTTT. Its translation is CASSSGGSVGTQYF.

This clonotype was observed a few times. The chain has TRBV4-2 and TRBJ1-3, with a possible D match to TRBD1 (6 bases). There are 15 residues in the CDR3. Per germline, CDR1 LGHNA and CDR2 YNFKEQ. Trimming cost V 4 bases and J 2 bases, with 12 bases left between them. As DNA, the CDR3 is TGTGCCAGCAGCCGCGACCGGACAGCTGGAAACACCATATATTTT. As protein: CASSRDRTAGNTIYF.

In this sample, this clonotype turned up many times. The chain carries TRBV7-2 and TRBJ1-2; 7 nucleotides agree with TRBD1. Per germline, CDR1 SGHTA and CDR2 FQGNSA. V was pared by 3 bases and J by 2 bases, with 3 bases of the junction left unmatched. The CDR3 is 14 amino acids. CDR3 coding DNA: TGTGCCAGCAGCTTGGCGGGACAGAACTATGGCTACACCTTC. It specifies CASSLAGQNYGYTF.